This T cell receptor (beta chain) was found in a study of blood T cell repertoires in COVID-19. The overall study: Italy, Spain and the United States were the sources of the convalescent and acute COVID-19 samples. T cells, B-cell-depleted T cells, or PBMCs supplied cDNA or gDNA.

Original data processing: Counts of nucleated cells, estimated from reference gene primer amplification, were obtained. Repertoires were generated with immunoSEQ multiplex PCR, while TCRdb's copy carries only in-frame clones and drops some. That table is the source of V, J and clone size, and D and trimming were worked out from the DNA. Of 55,000 to 75,000 clones in the sample, around nine tenths were seen once. Germline assignment: CDR1 GTSNPN and CDR2 SVGIG (reference sequence). This CDR3 region has 13 residues. Germline trimming cut 2 bases from V and 1 base from J; bases unmatched to any gene: 1.

Input material: peripheral blood. The chain carries TRBV30 and TRBJ1-1; 7 bases agree with TRBD1. This clonotype originated in a human donor in a cohort sampled during active COVID-19. In nucleotides, the CDR3 is TGTGCCTGGAGTTCAGGGGGGAACACTGAAGCTTTCTTT. Translation gives CAWSSGGNTEAFF.